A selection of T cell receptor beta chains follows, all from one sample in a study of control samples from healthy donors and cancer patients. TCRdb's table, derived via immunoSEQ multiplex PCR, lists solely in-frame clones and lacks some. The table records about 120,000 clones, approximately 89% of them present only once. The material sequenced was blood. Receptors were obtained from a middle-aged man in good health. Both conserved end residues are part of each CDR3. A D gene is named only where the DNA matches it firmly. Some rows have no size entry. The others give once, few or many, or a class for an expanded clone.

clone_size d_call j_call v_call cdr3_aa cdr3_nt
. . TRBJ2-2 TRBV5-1 CASSMGGPGTGELFF TGCGCCAGCAGCATGGGGGGGCCTGGCACCGGGGAGCTGTTTTTT
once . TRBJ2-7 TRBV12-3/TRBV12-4 CASSFYGRNEQYF TGTGCCAGCAGTTTTTACGGTCGGAACGAGCAGTACTTC
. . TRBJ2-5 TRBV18 CASSPFTGLGETQYF TGTGCCAGCTCACCTTTTACAGGGTTAGGAGAGACCCAGTACTTC
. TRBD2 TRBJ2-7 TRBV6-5 CASKFGGANYEQYF TGTGCCAGCAAATTCGGGGGGGCAAACTACGAGCAGTACTTC
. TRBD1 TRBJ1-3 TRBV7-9 CASSSTDRDFSNTIYF TGTGCCAGCAGCTCAACCGACAGGGATTTTTCGAACACCATATATTTT
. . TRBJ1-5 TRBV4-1 CASSQDGSNQPQHF TGCGCCAGCAGCCAAGATGGAAGCAATCAGCCCCAGCATTTT
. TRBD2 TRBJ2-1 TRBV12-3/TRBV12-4 CASSLAGGNEQFF TGTGCCAGCAGTCTAGCGGGGGGCAATGAGCAGTTCTTC
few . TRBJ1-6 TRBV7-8 CASSLALSPLHF TGTGCCAGCAGCTTAGCCCTTTCACCCCTCCACTTT
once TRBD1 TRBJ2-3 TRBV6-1 CASSETGTGGYTDTQYF TGTGCCAGCAGTGAGACCGGGACAGGGGGCTACACAGATACGCAGTATTTT
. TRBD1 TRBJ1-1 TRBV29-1 CSVEIQGAHEAFF TGCAGCGTTGAGATACAGGGGGCTCATGAAGCTTTCTTT
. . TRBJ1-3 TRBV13 CASSKRTDYSGNTIYF TGTGCCAGCAGCAAACGGACAGACTACTCTGGAAACACCATATATTTT
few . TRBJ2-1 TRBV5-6 CASARGGTVNNEQFF TGTGCCAGCGCACGTGGAGGGACAGTAAACAATGAGCAGTTCTTC
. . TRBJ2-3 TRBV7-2 CASSLGQADTQYF TGTGCCAGCAGCTTAGGACAGGCAGATACGCAGTATTTT
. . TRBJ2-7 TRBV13 CASSLGHTGSSYEQYF TGTGCCAGCAGCTTAGGTCACACCGGCAGTTCCTACGAGCAGTACTTC
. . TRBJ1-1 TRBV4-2 CASSQDESKSTEAFF TGTGCCAGCAGCCAAGATGAAAGTAAGAGCACTGAAGCTTTCTTT
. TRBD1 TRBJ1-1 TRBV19 CASSSAADRVSNTEAFF TGTGCCAGTAGCTCGGCAGCGGACAGGGTGTCGAACACTGAAGCTTTCTTT
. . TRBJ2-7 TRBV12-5 CASGLVMAVGEQYF TGTGCTAGTGGTTTGGTAATGGCAGTTGGCGAGCAGTACTTC
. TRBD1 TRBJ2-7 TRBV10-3 CAISEGQAYEQYF TGTGCCATCAGTGAGGGACAGGCGTACGAGCAGTACTTC
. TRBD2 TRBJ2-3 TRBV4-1 CASSQDQAGVLGTQYF TGCGCCAGCAGCCAAGACCAAGCGGGGGTACTCGGGACGCAGTATTTT
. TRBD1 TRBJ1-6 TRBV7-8 CASSLTGGVSPLHF TGTGCCAGCAGCTTAACAGGGGGTGTTTCACCCCTCCACTTT
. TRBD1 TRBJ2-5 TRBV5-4 CASSDRVTETQYF TGTGCCAGCAGCGACAGGGTCACGGAGACCCAGTACTTC
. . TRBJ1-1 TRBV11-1 CASSLDIGVNTEAFF TGTGCCAGCAGCTTAGATATAGGGGTGAACACTGAAGCTTTCTTT
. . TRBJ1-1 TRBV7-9 CASSLVNTEAFF TGTGCCAGCAGCTTAGTGAACACTGAAGCTTTCTTT
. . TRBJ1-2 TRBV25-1 CASSEFYEGTACTF TGTGCCAGCAGTGAATTTTATGAGGGGACGGCTTGCACCTTC
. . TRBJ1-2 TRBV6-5 CASSPTGLAYGYTF TGTGCCAGCAGCCCAACAGGGTTGGCCTATGGCTACACCTTC
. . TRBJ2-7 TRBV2 CASTESRGRGDEQYF TGTGCCAGCACCGAAAGCAGGGGGCGGGGGGACGAGCAGTACTTC
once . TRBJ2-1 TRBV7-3 CASSPGTYNEQFF TGTGCCAGCAGCCCCGGGACTTACAATGAGCAGTTCTTC
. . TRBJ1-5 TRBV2 CASTTGSNQPQHF TGTGCCAGCACAACAGGGAGCAATCAGCCCCAGCATTTT
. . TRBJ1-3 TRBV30 CAWSDRLSGNTIYF TGTGCCTGGAGTGACAGGCTATCTGGAAACACCATATATTTT
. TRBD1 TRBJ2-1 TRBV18 CASSQDRGPFF TGTGCCAGCTCACAGGACAGGGGTCCGTTCTTC